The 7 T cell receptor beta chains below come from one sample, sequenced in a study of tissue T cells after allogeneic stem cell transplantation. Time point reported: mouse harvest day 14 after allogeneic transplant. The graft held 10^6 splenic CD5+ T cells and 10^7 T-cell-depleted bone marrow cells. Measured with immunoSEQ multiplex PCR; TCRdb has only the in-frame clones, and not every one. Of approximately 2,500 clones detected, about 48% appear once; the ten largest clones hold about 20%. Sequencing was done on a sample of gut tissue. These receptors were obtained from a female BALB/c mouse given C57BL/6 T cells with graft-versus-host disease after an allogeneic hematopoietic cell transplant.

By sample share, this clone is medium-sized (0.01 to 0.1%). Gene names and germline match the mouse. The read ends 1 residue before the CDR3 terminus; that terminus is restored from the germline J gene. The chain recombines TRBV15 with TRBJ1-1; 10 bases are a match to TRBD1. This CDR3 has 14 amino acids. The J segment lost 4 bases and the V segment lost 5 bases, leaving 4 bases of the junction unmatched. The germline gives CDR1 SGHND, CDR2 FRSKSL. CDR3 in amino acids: CASSTGTGATEVFF. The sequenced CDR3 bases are TGTGCCAGCAGTACCGGGACAGGGGCCACAGAAGTCTTC.

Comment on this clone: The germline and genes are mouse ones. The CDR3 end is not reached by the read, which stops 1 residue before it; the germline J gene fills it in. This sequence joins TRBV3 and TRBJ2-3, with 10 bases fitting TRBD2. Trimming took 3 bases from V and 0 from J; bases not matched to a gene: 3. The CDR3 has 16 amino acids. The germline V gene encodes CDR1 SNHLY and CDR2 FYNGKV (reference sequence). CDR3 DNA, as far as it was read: TGTGCCAGCAGCTTGGGACTGGGGTCTAGTGCAGAAACGCTGTAT. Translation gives CASSLGLGSSAETLY. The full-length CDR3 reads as CASSLGLGSSAETLYF.

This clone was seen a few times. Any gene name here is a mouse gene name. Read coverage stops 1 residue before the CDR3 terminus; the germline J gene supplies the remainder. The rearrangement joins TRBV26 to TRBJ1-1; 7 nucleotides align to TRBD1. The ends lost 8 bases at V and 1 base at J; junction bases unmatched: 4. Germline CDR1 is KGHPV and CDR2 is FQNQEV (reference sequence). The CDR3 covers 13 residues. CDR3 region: CASPRGRNTEVFF. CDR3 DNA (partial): TGTGCCAGCCCCAGGGGGAGAAACACAGAAGTCTTC.

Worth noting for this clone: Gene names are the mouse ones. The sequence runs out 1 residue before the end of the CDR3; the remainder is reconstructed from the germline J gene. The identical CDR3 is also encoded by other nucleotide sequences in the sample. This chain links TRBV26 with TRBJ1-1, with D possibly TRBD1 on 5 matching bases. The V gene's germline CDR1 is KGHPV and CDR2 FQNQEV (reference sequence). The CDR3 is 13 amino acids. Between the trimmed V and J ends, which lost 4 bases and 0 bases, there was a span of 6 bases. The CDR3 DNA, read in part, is TGTGCCAGCAGTCGGGGACAGAACACAGAAGTCTTC. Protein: CASSRGQNTEVF. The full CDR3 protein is CASSRGQNTEVFF.

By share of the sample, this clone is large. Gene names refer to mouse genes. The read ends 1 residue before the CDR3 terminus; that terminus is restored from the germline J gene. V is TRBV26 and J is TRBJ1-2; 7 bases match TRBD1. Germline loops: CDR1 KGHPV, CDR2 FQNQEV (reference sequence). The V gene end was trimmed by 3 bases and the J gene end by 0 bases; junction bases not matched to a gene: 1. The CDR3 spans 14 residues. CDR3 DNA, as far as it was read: TGTGCCAGCAGTCTAGGGACAGCAAACTCCGACTACACC. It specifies CASSLGTANSDYT. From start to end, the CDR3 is CASSLGTANSDYTF.

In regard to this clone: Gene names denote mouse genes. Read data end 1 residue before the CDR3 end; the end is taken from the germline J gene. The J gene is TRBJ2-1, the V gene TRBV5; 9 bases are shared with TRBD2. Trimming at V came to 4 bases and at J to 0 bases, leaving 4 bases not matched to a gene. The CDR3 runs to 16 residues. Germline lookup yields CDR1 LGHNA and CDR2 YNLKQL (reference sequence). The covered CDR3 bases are TGTGCCAGCAGCCTTGGGACTGGGCTTAACTATGCTGAGCAGTTC. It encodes CASSLGTGLNYAEQF. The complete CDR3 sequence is CASSLGTGLNYAEQFF.

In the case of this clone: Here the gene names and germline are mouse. CDR3 DNA, as far as it was read: TGTGCCAGCAGCTACAGGGGGCTGGACACCCAGTAC. The encoded protein is CASSYRGLDTQY. The whole CDR3 region reads CASSYRGLDTQYF. This chain links TRBV26 with TRBJ2-5; 9 bases are shared with TRBD1. The CDR3 end falls 1 residue outside the read, so it is completed with the germline J gene. CDR3 length: 13 residues. Germline V gives CDR1 KGHPV, CDR2 FQNQEV (reference sequence). The junction had 4 bases not matched to a gene; V was cut back by 6 bases and J by 6 bases.